Following are 8 T cell receptor beta chains from one sample sequenced in a study of control samples from healthy donors and cancer patients. Sequenced by immunoSEQ multiplex PCR; TCRdb stores in-frame clones only, minus some. The data hold tens of thousands of clones, with more than 75% observed a single time. The specimen sequenced was blood. The receptors stem from a man between 45 and 60 years old in good health.

The rearrangement uses TRBV24-1 and TRBJ1-1; no firm D call. Germline V gene data show CDR1 as KGHDR and CDR2 as SFDVKD. The CDR3 sequence is 13 residues long. Deletions cut 4 bases from V and 4 bases from J, with 9 bases between. The CDR3 nucleotides are TGTGCCACCAGTGAATCCTCCGGCACTGAAGCTTTCTTT. Its protein is CATSESSGTEAFF.

The chain links TRBV7-9 to TRBJ2-5; 10 bases line up with TRBD1. Germline assignment: CDR1 SEHNR and CDR2 FQNEAQ (reference sequence). This CDR3 is built from 14 residues. The ends lost 4 bases at V and 5 bases at J; junction bases unmatched: 4. The CDR3 sequence: CASSSTGGVETQYF. CDR3 DNA: TGTGCCAGCAGCTCGACAGGGGGCGTGGAGACCCAGTACTTC.

This clone was counted a few times. This chain uses TRBV28 with TRBJ1-1; possibly TRBD1 for D (6 bases). The CDR3 is 12 residues long. Germline CDR1 and CDR2: MDHEN and SYDVKM. Trimming shortened V by 2 bases and J by 5 bases, and 6 bases separated the two germline ends. The CDR3 loop is CASSLQGTEAFF. The CDR3 DNA sequence: TGTGCCAGCAGTTTACAGGGGACTGAAGCTTTCTTT.

This clone was seen only once. The chain carries TRBV21-1 and TRBJ2-7; TRBD1 is the table's D call and was not checked against the DNA. TRBV21-1 is described as a pseudogene. The CDR3 covers 15 residues. The CDR3 sequence: CASSLDTLITYEQYV. The CDR3 DNA follows: TGTGCCAGCAGCTTGGACACCCTCATCACCTACGAGCAGTACGTC.

The V gene is TRBV6-2 or TRBV6-3, the J gene TRBJ2-7, with D possibly being TRBD1 or TRBD2 (7 bases each). The CDR3 contains 16 residues. Germline values: CDR1 MNHEY, CDR2 SVGEGT. V was trimmed by 0 bases and J by 4 bases, leaving 16 bases between them. The DNA for the CDR3 is TGTGCCAGCAGTTACTCTGGGGGGAGGGGGCCTTACGAGCAGTACGTC. It specifies CASSYSGGRGPYEQYV.

As to this clone: The junction departs from the called germline gene at one end, perhaps through a read error. V is TRBV6-5 and J is TRBJ2-7; 9 nucleotides agree with TRBD1. The germline V gene encodes CDR1 MNHEY and CDR2 SVGAGI. The CDR3 loop spans 15 amino acids. In DNA, the CDR3 is TGCAACCCCTTTATGCCGGGACAGGGCTCGGGCGAGCAGTACTTC. Amino acid sequence: CNPFMPGQGSGEQYF.

This rearrangement joins TRBV2 to TRBJ2-2; tentatively, D is TRBD2 (5 bases). In germline, CDR1 is SNHLY, CDR2 FYNNEI. Trimming cost V 8 bases and J 5 bases, with 15 bases left between them. The CDR3 extends over 14 amino acids. The CDR3 loop is CASGGYIGTGELFF. The CDR3 DNA follows: TGTGCCAGCGGCGGGTACATTGGGACCGGGGAGCTGTTTTTT.

The chain links TRBV5-1 to TRBJ2-7, with D tentatively TRBD1 (6 bases). CDR1 SGHRS and CDR2 YFSETQ come from the germline V gene. Trimming took 0 bases from V and 5 from J, leaving 12 bases between them. This CDR3 has 14 amino acids. The CDR3 sequence: CASSLGQVSDEQYV. The CDR3 nucleotides read TGCGCCAGCAGCTTGGGACAGGTCAGCGACGAGCAGTACGTC.